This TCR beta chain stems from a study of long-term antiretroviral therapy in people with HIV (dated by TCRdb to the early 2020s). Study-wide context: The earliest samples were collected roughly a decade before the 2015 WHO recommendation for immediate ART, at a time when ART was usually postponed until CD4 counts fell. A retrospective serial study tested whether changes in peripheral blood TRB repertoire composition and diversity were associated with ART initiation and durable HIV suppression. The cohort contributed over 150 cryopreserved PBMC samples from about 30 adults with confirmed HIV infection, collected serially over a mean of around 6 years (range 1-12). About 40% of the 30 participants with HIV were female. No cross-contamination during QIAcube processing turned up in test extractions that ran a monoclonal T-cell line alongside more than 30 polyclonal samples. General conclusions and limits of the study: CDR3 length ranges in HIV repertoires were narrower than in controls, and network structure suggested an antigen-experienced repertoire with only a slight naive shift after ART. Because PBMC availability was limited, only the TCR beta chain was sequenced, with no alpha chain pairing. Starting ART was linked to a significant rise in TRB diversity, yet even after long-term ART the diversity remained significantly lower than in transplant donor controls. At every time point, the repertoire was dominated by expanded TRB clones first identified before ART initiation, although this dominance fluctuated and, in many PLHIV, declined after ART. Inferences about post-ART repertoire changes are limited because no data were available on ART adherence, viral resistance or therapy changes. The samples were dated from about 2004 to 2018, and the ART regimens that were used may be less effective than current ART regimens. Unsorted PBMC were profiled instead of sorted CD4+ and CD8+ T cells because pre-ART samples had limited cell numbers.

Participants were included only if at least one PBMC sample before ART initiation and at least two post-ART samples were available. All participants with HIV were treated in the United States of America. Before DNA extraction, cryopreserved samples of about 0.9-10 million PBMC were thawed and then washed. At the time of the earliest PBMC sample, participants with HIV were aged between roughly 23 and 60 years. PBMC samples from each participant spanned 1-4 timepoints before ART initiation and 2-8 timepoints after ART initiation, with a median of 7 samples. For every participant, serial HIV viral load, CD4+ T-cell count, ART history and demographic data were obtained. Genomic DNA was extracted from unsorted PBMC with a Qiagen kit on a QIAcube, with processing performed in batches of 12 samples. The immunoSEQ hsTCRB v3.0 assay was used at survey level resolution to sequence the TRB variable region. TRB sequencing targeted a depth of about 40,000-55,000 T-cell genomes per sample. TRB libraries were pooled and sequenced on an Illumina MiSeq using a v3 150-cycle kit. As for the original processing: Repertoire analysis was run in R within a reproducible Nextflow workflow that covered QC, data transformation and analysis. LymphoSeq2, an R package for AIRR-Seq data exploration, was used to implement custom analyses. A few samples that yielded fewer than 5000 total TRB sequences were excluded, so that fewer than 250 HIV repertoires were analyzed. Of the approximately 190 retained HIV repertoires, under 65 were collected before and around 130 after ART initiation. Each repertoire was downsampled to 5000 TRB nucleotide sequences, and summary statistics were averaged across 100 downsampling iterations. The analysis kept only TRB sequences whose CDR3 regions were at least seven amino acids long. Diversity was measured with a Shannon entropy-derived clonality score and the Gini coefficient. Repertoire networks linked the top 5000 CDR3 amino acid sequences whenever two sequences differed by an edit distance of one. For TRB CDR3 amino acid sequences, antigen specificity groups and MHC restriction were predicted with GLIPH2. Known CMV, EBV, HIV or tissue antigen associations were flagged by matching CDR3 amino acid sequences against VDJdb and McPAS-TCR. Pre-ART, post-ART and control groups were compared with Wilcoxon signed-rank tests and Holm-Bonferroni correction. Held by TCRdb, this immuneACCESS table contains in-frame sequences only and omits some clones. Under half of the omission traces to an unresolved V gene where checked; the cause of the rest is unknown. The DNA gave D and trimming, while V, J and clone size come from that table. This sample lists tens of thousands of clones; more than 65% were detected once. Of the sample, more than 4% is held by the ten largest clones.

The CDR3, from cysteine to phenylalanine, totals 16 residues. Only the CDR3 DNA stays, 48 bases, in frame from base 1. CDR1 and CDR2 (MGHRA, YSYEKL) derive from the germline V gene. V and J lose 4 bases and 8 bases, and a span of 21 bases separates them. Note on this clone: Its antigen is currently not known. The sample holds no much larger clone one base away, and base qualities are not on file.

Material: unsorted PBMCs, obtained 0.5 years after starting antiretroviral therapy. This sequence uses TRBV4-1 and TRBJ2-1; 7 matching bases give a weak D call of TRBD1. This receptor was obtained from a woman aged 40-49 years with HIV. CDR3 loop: CASSPRGVPKGDEQFF. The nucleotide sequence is TGCGCCAGCAGCCCCAGGGGGGTTCCTAAGGGGGATGAGCAGTTCTTC.